A selection of T cell receptor beta chains follows, all from one sample in a study of blood T cell repertoires in COVID-19. Clones were read by immunoSEQ multiplex PCR, and TCRdb kept only the in-frame ones, dropping some. The sample lists more than 300,000 clones; 70% to 90% were seen once. The specimen was PBMCs or T cells enriched from blood (not recorded which). The origin of the receptors is a woman younger than 45 who had recovered from COVID-19. Both conserved end residues are part of each CDR3.

TRBV20-1,TRBJ1-5,CSASSDSNQPQHF
TRBV6-5,TRBJ1-2,CASSYYGTGGAGYTF
TRBV29-1,TRBJ2-7,CSVEEGVGGGEGYEQYF
TRBV30,TRBJ1-2,CAWSVQRTVYGYTF
TRBV19,TRBJ1-2,CASSIAGNSGANYGYTF
TRBV30,TRBJ1-4,CAWSWGTGAEKLFF
TRBV30,TRBJ1-2,CAWEQGAGGYTF
TRBV6-2/TRBV6-3,TRBJ1-2,CASSSAGSSMAITF
TRBV19,TRBJ1-4,CASKVNGKNEKLFF
TRBV11-2,TRBJ2-1,CASSRLGTGNNEQFF
TRBV19,TRBJ1-1,CASSKQGWGRGTEAFF